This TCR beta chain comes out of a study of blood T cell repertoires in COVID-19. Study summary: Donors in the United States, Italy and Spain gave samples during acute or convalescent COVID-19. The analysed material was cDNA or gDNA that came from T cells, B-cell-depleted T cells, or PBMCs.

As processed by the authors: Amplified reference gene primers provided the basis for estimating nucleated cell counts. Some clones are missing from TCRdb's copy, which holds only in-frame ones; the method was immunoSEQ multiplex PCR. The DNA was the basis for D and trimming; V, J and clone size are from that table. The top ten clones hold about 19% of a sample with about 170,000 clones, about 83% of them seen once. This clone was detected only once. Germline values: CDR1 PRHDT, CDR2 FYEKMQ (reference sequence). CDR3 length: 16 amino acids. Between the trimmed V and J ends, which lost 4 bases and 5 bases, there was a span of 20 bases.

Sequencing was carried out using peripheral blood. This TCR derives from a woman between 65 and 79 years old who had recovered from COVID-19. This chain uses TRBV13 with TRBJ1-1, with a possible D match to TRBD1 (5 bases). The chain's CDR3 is CASSWTRGGEGTEAFF. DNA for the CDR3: TGTGCCAGCAGCTGGACCCGGGGAGGGGAAGGGACTGAAGCTTTCTTT.